The source of this T cell receptor (beta chain) is a study of OX40 agonist ivuxolimab in advanced cancers. Study-wide context: Dose-escalation subjects each had hepatocellular carcinoma, melanoma, renal cell or head and neck cancer.

Patients were ruled out by autoimmune disease history or systemic immunosuppression. TCRdb keeps only in-frame clones here, not all; method: immunoSEQ multiplex PCR. The table lists about 25,000 clones, roughly 91% of them singletons. CDR3 size: 12 residues. The ends were cut back, 0 bases at V and 6 bases at J, with 6 bases in the middle. Germline CDR1 reads SGDLS; CDR2 reads YYNGEE. The TCR comes from an adult with an advanced solid tumor such as melanoma, head and neck, liver or kidney cancer. The chain has TRBV9 and TRBJ1-1; D call uncertain. Sample: CD4+ or CD8+ T cells sorted from blood, taken in a trial of the OX40 agonist ivuxolimab. The CDR3 protein is CASSVVNPEAFF. The DNA of the CDR3 is TGTGCCAGCAGCGTAGTTAACCCTGAAGCTTTCTTT.